This T cell receptor (beta chain) is drawn from a study of OX40 agonist ivuxolimab in advanced cancers. With autoimmune disease history or systemic immunosuppression, patients were excluded. Findings of the study overall: Patients who responded partially at 0.1-3.0 mg/kg showed clonal expansion ranking among the lowest.

Points on this clone: What it binds is unknown.

The assay was immunoSEQ multiplex PCR, and TCRdb's table has in-frame clones only and misses some. The sample carries almost 85,000 clones, over 85% recorded once. Trimming shortened V by 5 bases and J by 2 bases, and 10 bases separated the two germline ends. CDR1 is SEHNR and CDR2 is FQNEAQ in the germline V gene (reference sequence). The CDR3 extends over 13 amino acids. This sequence joins TRBV7-9 and TRBJ2-7; unclear D gene. This material consisted of CD4+ or CD8+ T cells sorted from blood, taken in a trial of the OX40 agonist ivuxolimab. The receptor was derived from an adult with an advanced solid tumor such as melanoma, head and neck, liver or kidney cancer. The CDR3 region has the DNA TGTGCCAGCAGCCTAAGGGCCGCCTACGAGCAGTACTTC. Its protein is CASSLRAAYEQYF.